Below, 9 T cell receptor beta chains from the same sample are listed, as sequenced in a study of tumor and adjacent non-tumor tissue in lung cancer (dated by TCRdb to 2017 to 2018). Bulk unsorted tissue served as the source for RNA extraction, and RNA quality was assessed using a NanoDrop ND-1000 and an Agilent 2100. Distant non-tumor tissue taken more than 3 cm from the tumor edge was used as the normal lung sample. The library was obtained by multiplex PCR. Sequencer: Illumina HiSeq 2500. TCRbeta libraries were built by three rounds of nested PCR using primers (Table S4), following protocols modified from ARM-PCR. TCRdb applied fastp at Q25 and MiXCR to the public reads, then kept only in-frame beta chains. CDR3 protein sequences are deduplicated, and each keeps its most common genes and DNA. Within this sample are some 100,000 distinct CDR3 sequences, with about 60% of them counted one time only. The ten largest clones represent approximately 18% of the sample.

The sequenced material came from distant non-tumor lung tissue. These receptors originate from a man aged 30-40 years with non-small cell lung cancer.

About this clonotype: A much larger clonotype is one base distant, so this may be a read error. V and J are TRBV28 and TRBJ1-5; no definite D call. The CDR3 spans 16 residues. CDR1 MDHEN and CDR2 SYDVKM come from the germline V gene. The CDR3 sequence: CASSFISRNYNQHQHF. CDR3 DNA: TGTGCCAGCAGTTTTATATCCCGGAATTACAATCAGCACCAGCATTTT.

This clonotype appeared once. This chain connects TRBV5-1 to TRBJ2-5, with TRBD2 matching over 7 bases. After removal of 2 bases from V and 5 bases from J, the junction contained 12 bases not matched to a gene. There are 16 residues in the CDR3. Germline CDR1 and CDR2: SGHRS and YFSETQ. The CDR3 region is CASSLPLARGPETQYF. The CDR3 DNA follows: TGCGCCAGCAGCTTACCACTAGCGAGAGGGCCCGAGACCCAGTACTTC.

Note on this clonotype: No conserved phenylalanine or tryptophan ends this CDR3, so it is likely a read error. V usage is TRBV4-1 and J usage is TRBJ2-5; TRBD2 aligns across 11 bases. The germline CDR1 and CDR2 sequences are MGHRA and YSYEKL. The CDR3 runs to 18 residues. CDR3 sequence reads: CASGQDGGLAGGAETQYL. As DNA, the CDR3 is TGCGCCAGCGGCCAAGATGGGGGGCTAGCGGGAGGTGCGGAGACCCAGTACTTA.

A single count supports this clonotype. The junction shows a germline mismatch at one end, possibly a read error. The chain carries TRBV6-5 and TRBJ2-2, with a weak D call TRBD2 (6 bases). CDR1 is MNHEY, CDR2 SVGAGI, per germline. The CDR3 runs 15 residues. CDR3 DNA sequence: TGTGCCAGCAGTGCGGGACTGCCATACACCGGGGAGCTGCCTTTT. It codes for CASSAGLPYTGELPF.

Of note for this clonotype: A much more abundant neighbour one base away suggests this may be a read error. This sequence joins TRBV6-6 and TRBJ1-1; tentatively, D is TRBD1 (5 bases). Germline values: CDR1 MNHNY, CDR2 SVGAGI (reference sequence). The CDR3 consists of 15 residues. The CDR3 sequence: CVSRTKGLLNTEAFF. The CDR3 DNA reads as TGTGTCAGCCGAACCAAGGGACTCCTGAACACTGAAGCTTTCTTT.

For this clonotype: A read error may produce the germline difference seen at one junction end. The chain has TRBV12-3 or TRBV12-4 and TRBJ2-6, with D perhaps TRBD1 or TRBD2 (5 bases each). The CDR3 is 15 residues long. This CDR3 is CASSPQGPGTNVLIF. CDR3 coding DNA: TGTGCTAGCAGTCCCCAGGGACCTGGGACCAACGTCCTGATTTTC.

A remark on this clonotype: Compared with germline, one end of the junction differs, possibly owing to a read error. The genes are TRBV11-2 and TRBJ1-2; D may be TRBD1 (5 bases). CDR3 length: 16 residues. Per the germline V gene, CDR1 is SGHAT and CDR2 is FQNNGV. CDR3 in amino acids: CTSSERAAGLNYGYAF. CDR3 nucleotide sequence: TGTACCAGCAGCGAGCGGGCGGCAGGGCTTAACTATGGCTACGCCTTC.

About this clonotype: Germline is not matched at one junction end, which may reflect a read error. This chain joins TRBV4-3 and TRBJ1-6; D gene unclear. Looked up from germline, CDR1 is LGHNA and CDR2 is YSLEER. This CDR3 comprises 14 residues. This CDR3 is CASSQEYRNSPLLF. The CDR3 bases are TGCGCCAGCAGCCAAGAGTATAGGAACTCACCCCTCCTCTTT.

The table lists this clonotype with many counts. In DNA form, the CDR3 reads TGCAGTGCTGGGATAGCGGGGGGCCCTCACTACGAGCAGTACTTC. It translates to CSAGIAGGPHYEQYF. The genes are TRBV20-1 and TRBJ2-7; 10 bases are shared with TRBD2. This CDR3 region has 15 residues. V lost 5 bases, J lost 3 bases, and 10 bases stayed unmatched. Germline V gene lookup returns CDR1 DFQATT and CDR2 SNEGSKA (reference sequence).